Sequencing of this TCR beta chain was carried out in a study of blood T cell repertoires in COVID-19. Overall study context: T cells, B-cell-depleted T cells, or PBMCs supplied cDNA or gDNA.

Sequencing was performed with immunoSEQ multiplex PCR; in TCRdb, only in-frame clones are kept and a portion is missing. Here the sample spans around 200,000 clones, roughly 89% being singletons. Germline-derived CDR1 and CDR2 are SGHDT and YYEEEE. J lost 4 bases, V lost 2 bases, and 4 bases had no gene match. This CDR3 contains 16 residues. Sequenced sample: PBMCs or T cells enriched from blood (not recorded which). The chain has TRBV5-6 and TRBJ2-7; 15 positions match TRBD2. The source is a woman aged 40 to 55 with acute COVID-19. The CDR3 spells CASSFGLAGGPYEQYF. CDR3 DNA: TGTGCCAGCAGCTTCGGACTAGCGGGAGGGCCGTACGAGCAGTACTTC.